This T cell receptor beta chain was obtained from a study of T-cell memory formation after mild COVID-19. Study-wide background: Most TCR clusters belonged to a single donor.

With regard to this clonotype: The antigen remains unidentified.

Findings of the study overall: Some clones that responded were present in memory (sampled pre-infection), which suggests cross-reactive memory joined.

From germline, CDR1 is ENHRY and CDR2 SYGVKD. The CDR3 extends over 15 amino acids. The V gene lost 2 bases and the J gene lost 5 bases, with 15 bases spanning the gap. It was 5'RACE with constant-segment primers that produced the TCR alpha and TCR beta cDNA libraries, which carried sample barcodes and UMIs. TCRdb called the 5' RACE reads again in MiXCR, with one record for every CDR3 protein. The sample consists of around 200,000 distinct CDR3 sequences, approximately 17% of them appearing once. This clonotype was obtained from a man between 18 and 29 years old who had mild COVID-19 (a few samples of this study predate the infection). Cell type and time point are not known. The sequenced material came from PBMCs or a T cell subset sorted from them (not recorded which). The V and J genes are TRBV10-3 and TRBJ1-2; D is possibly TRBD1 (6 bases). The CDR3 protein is CAISEPSGGSYGYTF. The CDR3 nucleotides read TGTGCCATCAGTGAGCCGTCGGGGGGCTCATATGGCTACACCTTC.